This T cell receptor (beta chain) was identified in a study of T-cell reconstitution after alpha-beta-depleted transplantation in children. Study observations and caveats: A year had passed since transplant, and T-cell counts and diversity by then came mostly from newly produced T cells. TCRbeta diversity was high at day 60 in some patients (a result of surviving recipient T cells and thymic progenitors).

Preparation of the TCRbeta library involved a method that used unique molecular identifiers. TCRdb called the PCR reads again in MiXCR, with one record for every CDR3 protein. The sample holds 98,000 or so distinct CDR3 sequences, about 6% seen once. This CDR3 has 13 amino acids. The V end lost 2 bases, the J end lost 2 bases, and 7 bases lay between the germline ends. From germline, CDR1 is MNHEY and CDR2 SVGEGT. This clonotype was detected ten times or more. As yet, its antigen is unknown. The sequences come from PBMCs, mostly from graft donor cells, collected 360 days after TCRalphabeta/CD19-depleted stem cell transplant. The sequence was obtained from a male patient aged 2 to 10 who had a stem cell transplant for acute lymphoblastic leukemia, so the T cells may come from the graft donor. The chain links TRBV6-2 or TRBV6-3 to TRBJ2-7; D tentatively reads TRBD1 or TRBD2 (6 bases each). CDR3 loop: CASSYGGPYEQYF. In DNA, the CDR3 is TGTGCCAGCAGTTACGGGGGGCCCTACGAGCAGTACTTC.